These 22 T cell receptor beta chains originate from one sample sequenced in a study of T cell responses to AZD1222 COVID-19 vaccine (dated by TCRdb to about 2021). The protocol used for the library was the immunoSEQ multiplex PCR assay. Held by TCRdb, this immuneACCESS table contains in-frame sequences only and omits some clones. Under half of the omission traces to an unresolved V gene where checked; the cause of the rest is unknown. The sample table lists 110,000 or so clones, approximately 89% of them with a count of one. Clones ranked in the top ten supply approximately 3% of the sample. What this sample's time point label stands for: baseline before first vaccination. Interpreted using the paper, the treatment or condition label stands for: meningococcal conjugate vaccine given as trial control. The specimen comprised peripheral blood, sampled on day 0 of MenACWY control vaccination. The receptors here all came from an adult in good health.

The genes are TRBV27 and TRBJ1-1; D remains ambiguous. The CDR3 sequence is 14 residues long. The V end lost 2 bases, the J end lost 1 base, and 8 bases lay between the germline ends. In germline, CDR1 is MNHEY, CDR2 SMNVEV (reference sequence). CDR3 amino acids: CASSLASKNTEAFF. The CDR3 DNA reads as TGTGCCAGCAGTTTAGCCAGTAAGAACACTGAAGCTTTCTTT.

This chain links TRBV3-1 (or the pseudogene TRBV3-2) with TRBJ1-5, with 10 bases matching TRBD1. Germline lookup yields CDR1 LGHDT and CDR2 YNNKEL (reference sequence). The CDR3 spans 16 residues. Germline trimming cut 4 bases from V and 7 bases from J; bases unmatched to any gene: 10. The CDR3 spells CASSPGQGRLGQPQHF. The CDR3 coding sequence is TGTGCCAGCAGCCCGGGACAGGGGCGATTGGGACAGCCCCAGCATTTT.

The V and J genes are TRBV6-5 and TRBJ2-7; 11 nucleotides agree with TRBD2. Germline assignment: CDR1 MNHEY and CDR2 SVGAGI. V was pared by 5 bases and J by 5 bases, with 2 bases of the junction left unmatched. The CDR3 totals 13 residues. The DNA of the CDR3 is TGTGCCAGCAGTACACTAGCGGGGGACGAGCAGTACTTC. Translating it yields CASSTLAGDEQYF.

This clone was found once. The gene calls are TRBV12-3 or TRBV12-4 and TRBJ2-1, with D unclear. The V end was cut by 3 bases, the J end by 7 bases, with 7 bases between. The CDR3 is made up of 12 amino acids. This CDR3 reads CASSFAGNEQFF. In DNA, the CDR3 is TGTGCCAGCAGTTTCGCTGGGAATGAGCAGTTCTTC.

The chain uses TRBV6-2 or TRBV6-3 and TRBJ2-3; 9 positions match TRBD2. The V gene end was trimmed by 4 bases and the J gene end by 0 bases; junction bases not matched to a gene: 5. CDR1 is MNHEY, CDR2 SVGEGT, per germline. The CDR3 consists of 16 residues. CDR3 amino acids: CASSLLAGTSTDTQYF. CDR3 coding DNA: TGTGCCAGCAGTTTGCTAGCGGGGACAAGCACAGATACGCAGTATTTT.

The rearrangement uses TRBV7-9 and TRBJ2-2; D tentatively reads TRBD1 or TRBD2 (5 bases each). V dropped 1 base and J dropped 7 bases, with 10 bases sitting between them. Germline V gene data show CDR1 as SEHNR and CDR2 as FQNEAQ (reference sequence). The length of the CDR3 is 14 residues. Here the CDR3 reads CASSLGDVNGELFF. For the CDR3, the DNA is TGTGCCAGCAGCTTAGGGGACGTCAACGGGGAGCTGTTTTTT.

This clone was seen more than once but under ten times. The CDR3 nucleotides are TGTGCCATCAGTGAGTTCGGTCCCGGCTCTGGAAACACCATATATTTT. Translated: CAISEFGPGSGNTIYF. The chain carries TRBV10-3 and TRBJ1-3, with D unclear. Germline CDR1 ENHRY, CDR2 SYGVKD. The CDR3 contains 16 residues. Trimming pared 1 base from V and 0 bases from J, leaving 10 bases between.

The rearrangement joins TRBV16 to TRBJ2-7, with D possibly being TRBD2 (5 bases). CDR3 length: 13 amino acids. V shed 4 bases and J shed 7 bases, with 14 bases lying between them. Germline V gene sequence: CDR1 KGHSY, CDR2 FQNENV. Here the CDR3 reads CASSPQRVGEQYF. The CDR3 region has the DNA TGTGCCAGCAGCCCCCAGAGGGTAGGAGAGCAGTACTTC.

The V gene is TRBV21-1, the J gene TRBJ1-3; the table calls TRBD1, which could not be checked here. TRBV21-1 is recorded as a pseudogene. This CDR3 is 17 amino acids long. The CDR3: CASIETSDRGDGNTIYF. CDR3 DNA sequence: TGTGCCAGCATCGAAACTTCTGACAGGGGCGACGGAAACACCATATATTTT.

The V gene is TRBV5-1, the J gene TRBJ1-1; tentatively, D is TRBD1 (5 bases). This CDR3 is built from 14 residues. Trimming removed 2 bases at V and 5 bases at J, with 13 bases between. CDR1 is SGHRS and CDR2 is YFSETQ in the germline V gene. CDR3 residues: CASSFGAGGTEAFF. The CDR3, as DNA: TGCGCCAGCAGCTTCGGGGCCGGGGGAACTGAAGCTTTCTTT.

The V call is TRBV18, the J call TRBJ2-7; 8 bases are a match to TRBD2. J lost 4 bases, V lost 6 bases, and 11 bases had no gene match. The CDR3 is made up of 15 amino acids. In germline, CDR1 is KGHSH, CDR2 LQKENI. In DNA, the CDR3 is TGTGCCAGCTCCCTTACTAGCGGTGGGGTTTACGAGCAGTACTTC. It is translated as CASSLTSGGVYEQYF.

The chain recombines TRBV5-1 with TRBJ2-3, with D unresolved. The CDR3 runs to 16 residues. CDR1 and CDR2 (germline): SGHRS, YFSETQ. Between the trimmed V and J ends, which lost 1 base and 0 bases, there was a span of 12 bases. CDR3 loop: CASSLYGYSSTDTQYF. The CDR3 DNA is TGCGCCAGCAGCTTGTATGGCTACTCTAGCACAGATACGCAGTATTTT.

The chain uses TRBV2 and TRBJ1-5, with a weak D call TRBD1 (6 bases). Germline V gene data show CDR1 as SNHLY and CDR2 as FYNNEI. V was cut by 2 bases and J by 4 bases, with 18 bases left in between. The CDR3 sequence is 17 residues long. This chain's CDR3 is CASSERGTDSLNQPQHF. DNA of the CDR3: TGTGCCAGCAGTGAAAGGGGGACGGACTCCCTTAATCAGCCCCAGCATTTT. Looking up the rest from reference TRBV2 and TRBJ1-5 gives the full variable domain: EPEVTQTPSHQVTQMGQEVILRCVPISNHLYFYWYRQILGQKVEFLVSFYNNEISEKSEIFDDQFSVERPDGSNFTLKIRSTKLEDSAMYFCASSERGTDSLNQPQHFGDGTRLSIL.

CDR3 sequence (DNA): TGTGCCAGCAGTATCCGGACAGGGGGTTATGAAAAACTGTTTTTT. This gives the protein CASSIRTGGYEKLFF. The chain recombines TRBV28 with TRBJ1-4; 10 nucleotides align to TRBD1. CDR1 MDHEN and CDR2 SYDVKM come from the germline V gene. This CDR3 is built from 15 residues. After removal of 5 bases from V and 6 bases from J, the junction contained 6 bases not matched to a gene.

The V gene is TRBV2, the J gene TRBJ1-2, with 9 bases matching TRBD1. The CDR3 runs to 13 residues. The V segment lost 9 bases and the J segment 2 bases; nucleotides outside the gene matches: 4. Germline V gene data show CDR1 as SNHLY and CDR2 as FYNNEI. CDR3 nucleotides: TGTGCCAGAGGGGACAGGGAGAACTATGGCTACACCTTC. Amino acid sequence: CARGDRENYGYTF.

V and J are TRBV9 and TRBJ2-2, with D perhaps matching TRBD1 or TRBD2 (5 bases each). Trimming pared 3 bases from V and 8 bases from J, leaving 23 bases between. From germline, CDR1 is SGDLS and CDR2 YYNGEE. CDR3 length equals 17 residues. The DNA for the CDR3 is TGTGCCAGCAGCGCCCCCGCTCGGGGCCGGGTATCGGGGGAGCTGTTTTTT. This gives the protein CASSAPARGRVSGELFF.

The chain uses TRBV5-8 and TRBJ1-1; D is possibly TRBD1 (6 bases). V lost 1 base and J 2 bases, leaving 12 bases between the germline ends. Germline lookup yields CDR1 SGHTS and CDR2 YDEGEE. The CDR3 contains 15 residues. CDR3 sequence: CASSLRGGLNTEAFF. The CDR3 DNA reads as TGTGCCAGCAGCTTGAGGGGGGGACTAAACACTGAAGCTTTCTTT.

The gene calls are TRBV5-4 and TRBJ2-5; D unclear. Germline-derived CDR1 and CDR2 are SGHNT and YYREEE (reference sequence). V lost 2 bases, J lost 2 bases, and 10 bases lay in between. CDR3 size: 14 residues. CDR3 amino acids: CASSLQLSQETQYF. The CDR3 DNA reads TGTGCCAGCAGCTTACAGCTATCGCAAGAGACCCAGTACTTC.

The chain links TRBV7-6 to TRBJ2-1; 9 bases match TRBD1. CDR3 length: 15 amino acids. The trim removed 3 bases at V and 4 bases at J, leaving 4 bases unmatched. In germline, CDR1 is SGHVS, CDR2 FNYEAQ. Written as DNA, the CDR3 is TGTGCCAGCAGCTTTTCCGGGACAGGGTACAATGAGCAGTTCTTC. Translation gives CASSFSGTGYNEQFF.

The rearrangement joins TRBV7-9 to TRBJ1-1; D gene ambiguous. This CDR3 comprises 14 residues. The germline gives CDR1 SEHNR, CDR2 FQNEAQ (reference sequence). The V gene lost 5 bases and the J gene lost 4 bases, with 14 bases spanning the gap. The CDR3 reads CASSPAFGSTEAFF. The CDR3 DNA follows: TGTGCCAGCAGCCCAGCCTTCGGGTCCACTGAAGCTTTCTTT. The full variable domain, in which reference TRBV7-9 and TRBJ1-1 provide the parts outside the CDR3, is DTGVSQNPRHKITKRGQNVTFRCDPISEHNRLYWYRQTLGQGPEFLTYFQNEAQLEKSRLLSDRFSAERPKGSFSTLEIQRTEQGDSAMYLCASSPAFGSTEAFFGQGTRLTVV.

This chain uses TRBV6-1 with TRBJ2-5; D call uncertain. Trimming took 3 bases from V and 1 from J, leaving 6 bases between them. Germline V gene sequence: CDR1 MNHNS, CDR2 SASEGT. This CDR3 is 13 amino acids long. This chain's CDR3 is CASSEVLQETQYF. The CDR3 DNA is TGTGCCAGCAGTGAGGTGCTCCAAGAGACCCAGTACTTC.

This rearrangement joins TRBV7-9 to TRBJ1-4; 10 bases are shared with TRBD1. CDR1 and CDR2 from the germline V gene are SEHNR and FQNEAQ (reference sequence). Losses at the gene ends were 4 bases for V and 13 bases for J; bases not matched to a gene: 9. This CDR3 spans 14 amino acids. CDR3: CASSWGQGKVLLFF. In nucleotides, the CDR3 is TGTGCCAGCAGCTGGGGACAGGGGAAAGTATTACTGTTTTTT.